This T cell receptor (beta chain) was recovered during a study of patients and donors after allogeneic stem cell transplantation (dated by TCRdb to about 2020). The germline V gene (reference sequence) gives CDR1 as DFQATT and CDR2 as SNEGSKA. From V the trimming removes 3 bases and from J it removes 2 bases, while the gene matches leave 6 bases of the junction unaccounted for. The CDR3 runs 14 amino acids, cysteine and phenylalanine included. Here the CDR3 DNA is all that survives: 42 bases in frame from base 1. Note on this clonotype: What antigen it recognizes has not been identified. No much larger clonotype is one base removed from it; base qualities were not supplied.

Receptors were amplified or captured by RT-PCR. Sequencing took place on a NextSeq 550. TCRdb reprocessed the public reads (quality trimming at Q25 with fastp, clone calling with MiXCR) and kept in-frame beta chains. For every CDR3 protein sequence, its rows merge into one entry that carries the most common genes and DNA. The sample table shows some 200,000 distinct CDR3 sequences, and approximately 41% are seen once. The top ten clonotypes cover around 35% of the sample. The sequence was collected from a human donor who was either an allogeneic HSCT recipient or a stem cell or donor lymphocyte infusion donor (not recorded which). It is not recorded whose cells these are; they may come from a transplant donor. Sequences were obtained from blood, either unsorted or a sorted T cell fraction (not recorded which). The sequence links TRBV20-1 to TRBJ1-1; 7 central nucleotides agree with TRBD1. The CDR3 protein: CSASLQGSNTEAFF. The DNA sequence reads TGCAGTGCTAGTCTACAGGGGTCTAACACTGAAGCTTTCTTT.